Below are 13 T cell receptor beta chains sequenced from a single sample in a study of CD8+ T cells in alopecia areata. Treatment noted: oral pan-JAK inhibitor, 5-10 mg twice daily. The sequencing template was cDNA reverse transcribed from extracted RNA. Repertoires were generated with immunoSEQ multiplex PCR, while TCRdb's copy carries only in-frame clones and drops some. The table has about 76,000 clones, 60% to 70% seen once; the top ten hold about a quarter. The sequencing here drew on CD8+ T cells sorted from blood, taken at week 24, from a patient treated with tofacitinib. These receptors were obtained from a human donor with alopecia areata.

This clone was counted once. V gene TRBV15 combines with J gene TRBJ1-2; D not certain. Per germline, CDR1 LNHNV and CDR2 YYDKDF (reference sequence). This CDR3 comprises 13 residues. Trimming stripped 5 bases from V and 4 bases from J, with 11 bases between. The chain's CDR3 is CATSVTGSYGYTF. CDR3 coding DNA: TGTGCCACCAGCGTCACGGGGAGCTATGGCTACACCTTC. Full variable domain (outside the CDR3, taken from reference TRBV15 and TRBJ1-2): DAMVIQNPRYQVTQFGKPVTLSCSQTLNHNVMYWYQQKSSQAPKLLFHYYDKDFNNEADTPDNFQSRRPNTSFCFLDIRSPGLGDTAMYLCATSVTGSYGYTFGSGTRLTVV.

This clone was seen more than once but under ten times. This chain uses TRBV10-3 with TRBJ2-5; 10 nucleotides match TRBD2. The CDR3 sequence is 17 residues long. Per the germline V gene, CDR1 is ENHRY and CDR2 is SYGVKD. Unmatched junction bases numbered 8, after V lost 4 bases and J lost 0 bases. CDR3 nucleotide sequence: TGTGCCATCAGTGCGTCTAGCGGGGGAGGGTACCAAGAGACCCAGTACTTC. Amino acid sequence: CAISASSGGGYQETQYF.

In its sample, this clone was seen a few times. The chain is built from TRBV29-1 and TRBJ2-2; the D gene is possibly TRBD1 (5 bases). This CDR3 has 13 amino acids. Germline V lookup: CDR1 SQVTM, CDR2 ANQGSEA. V was trimmed by 6 bases and J by 3 bases, leaving 11 bases between them. The CDR3 nucleotides are TGCAGCGTATTGGTGACAGACACCGGGGAGCTGTTTTTT. Protein: CSVLVTDTGELFF.

This clone was counted a single time. The chain uses TRBV7-3 and TRBJ2-7; 10 positions match TRBD1. Germline-derived CDR1 and CDR2 are SGHTA and FQGTGA. Trimming took 5 bases from V and 4 from J; bases not matched to a gene: 8. The CDR3 is 15 amino acids. In DNA form, the CDR3 reads TGTGCCAGCAGCCACGCCGGACAGGGGGAATACGAGCAGTACTTC. Translation: CASSHAGQGEYEQYF.

This rearrangement joins TRBV4-1 to TRBJ2-3; 11 nucleotides match TRBD2. The germline V gene encodes CDR1 MGHRA and CDR2 YSYEKL. This CDR3 is 17 amino acids long. V was pared by 6 bases and J by 3 bases, with 11 bases of the junction left unmatched. The CDR3 DNA follows: TGCGCCAGCAGAGAACAGGGGCTAGCGGGGGGAACAGATACGCAGTATTTT. It translates to CASREQGLAGGTDTQYF.

This clone was detected only once. The chain's CDR3 is CASSLVPGGNIQYF. In DNA, the CDR3 is TGTGCCAGCAGCTTGGTTCCGGGAGGGAACATTCAGTACTTC. The rearrangement links TRBV5-4 to TRBJ2-4, with 8 bases lining up with TRBD2. The CDR3 has 14 amino acids. V trimming: 0 bases; J trimming: 7 bases; junction bases outside the gene matches: 3. From germline, CDR1 is SGHNT and CDR2 YYREEE (reference sequence).

The chain is built from TRBV18 and TRBJ2-1; D is ambiguous. There are 13 residues in the CDR3. V was trimmed by 0 bases and J by 7 bases, leaving 7 bases between them. Germline CDR1 is KGHSH and CDR2 is LQKENI. CDR3 in amino acids: CASSPPIENEQFF. The CDR3 region has the DNA TGTGCCAGCTCACCACCCATTGAGAATGAGCAGTTCTTC.

This clone has only a few counts. This rearrangement joins TRBV14 to TRBJ2-6, with D tentatively TRBD2 (6 bases). Germline CDR1 SGHDN, CDR2 FVKESK. Trimming pared 0 bases from V and 1 base from J, leaving 13 bases between. This CDR3 comprises 18 residues. CDR3 nucleotides: TGTGCCAGCAGCCAAGATTGGGGACTCACATCTGGGGCCAACGTCCTGACTTTC. Translated: CASSQDWGLTSGANVLTF. Filled out from reference TRBV14 and TRBJ2-6, the complete variable domain reads EAGVTQFPSHSVIEKGQTVTLRCDPISGHDNLYWYRRVMGKEIKFLLHFVKESKQDESGMPNNRFLAERTGGTYSTLKVQPAELEDSGVYFCASSQDWGLTSGANVLTFGAGSRLTVL.

This rearrangement joins TRBV30 to TRBJ2-1; perhaps TRBD2 as D (6 bases). The V end was cut by 0 bases, the J end by 5 bases, with 14 bases between. The V gene's germline CDR1 is GTSNPN and CDR2 SVGIG (reference sequence). This CDR3 comprises 15 residues. CDR3: CAWSVGTGENNEQFF. CDR3 in DNA: TGTGCCTGGAGTGTAGGAACGGGAGAAAACAATGAGCAGTTCTTC.

This chain uses TRBV4-1 with TRBJ2-7; D not certain. The CDR3 is 11 amino acids. V shed 5 bases and J shed 0 bases, with 2 bases lying between them. The germline gives CDR1 MGHRA, CDR2 YSYEKL. DNA of the CDR3: TGCGCCAGCAGCTCCTCCTACGAGCAGTACTTC. This codes for CASSSSYEQYF.

The chain combines TRBV7-9 with TRBJ2-1; D is uncertain. V shed 3 bases and J shed 0 bases, with 9 bases lying between them. The V gene's germline CDR1 is SEHNR and CDR2 FQNEAQ (reference sequence). The CDR3 extends over 15 amino acids. The CDR3 is CASSFHMSSYNEQFF. The CDR3 nucleotides read TGTGCCAGCAGCTTCCATATGAGCTCCTACAATGAGCAGTTCTTC.

The rearrangement joins TRBV7-2 to TRBJ2-3; TRBD2 is a possible D gene (5 bases). The V gene's germline CDR1 is SGHTA and CDR2 FQGNSA. There are 14 residues in the CDR3. Trimming took off 1 base at V and 4 bases at J, with 9 bases between the two ends. In DNA form, the CDR3 reads TGTGCCAGCAGCTTAGTCCCGGGATCAGATACGCAGTATTTT. It translates to CASSLVPGSDTQYF. The full variable domain, completed using reference TRBV7-2 and TRBJ2-3, is GAGVSQSPSNKVTEKGKDVELRCDPISGHTALYWYRQSLGQGLEFLIYFQGNSAPDKSGLPSDRFSAERTGGSVSTLTIQRTQQEDSAVYLCASSLVPGSDTQYFGPGTRLTVL.

V gene TRBV9 combines with J gene TRBJ2-3; tentative D call: TRBD2 (6 bases). The CDR3 has 15 amino acids. V lost 2 bases to trimming and J lost 0 bases, with 10 bases between them. CDR1 and CDR2 (germline): SGDLS, YYNGEE. The CDR3 DNA sequence: TGTGCCAGCAGCGTTTACGGGGGAAGCACAGATACGCAGTATTTT. Translated: CASSVYGGSTDTQYF.